The entry that follows covers one TCR beta chain sequence. The antigen remains unidentified. Germline V gene sequence: CDR1 LGHNA, CDR2 YNFKEQ. Between the trimmed V and J ends, which lost 5 bases and 0 bases, there was a span of 11 bases. The CDR3 has 16 residues. Indicated treatment: 15 to 20 received Ad26.COV2.S at low or high dose, single or two shots; several received placebo; per-sample allocation not given. The study sampled participants on day 63 after the first vaccine or placebo injection. An adult of 18-55 years in Boston served as donor. These data belong to a study of Ad26.COV2.S vaccination and SARS-CoV-2 variants. Overall study: The authors gave Ad26.COV2.S intramuscularly, either once or twice 56 days apart.

Findings and caveats of the study: Spike-specific TCR breadth ran higher among vaccine recipients than placebo recipients. Analyses of TCR breadth and depth may have underestimated total T cell responses.

The data were produced by immunoSEQ multiplex PCR, yet TCRdb's version contains in-frame clones alone and is incomplete. The sample yields hundreds of thousands of clones, approximately 88% seen once. Here the sequenced sample was peripheral blood, taken in a trial of Ad26.COV2.S vaccine versus placebo. V gene TRBV4-2 combines with J gene TRBJ2-6; maybe TRBD2 (5 bases). The sequence came from a person aged 18-60 years who received the Ad26.COV2.S COVID-19 vaccine or a placebo. Here the CDR3 DNA reads TGTGCCAGCAGCGAAAGAGAGGGCTCTGGGGCCAACGTCCTGACTTTC. Translating it yields CASSEREGSGANVLTF.